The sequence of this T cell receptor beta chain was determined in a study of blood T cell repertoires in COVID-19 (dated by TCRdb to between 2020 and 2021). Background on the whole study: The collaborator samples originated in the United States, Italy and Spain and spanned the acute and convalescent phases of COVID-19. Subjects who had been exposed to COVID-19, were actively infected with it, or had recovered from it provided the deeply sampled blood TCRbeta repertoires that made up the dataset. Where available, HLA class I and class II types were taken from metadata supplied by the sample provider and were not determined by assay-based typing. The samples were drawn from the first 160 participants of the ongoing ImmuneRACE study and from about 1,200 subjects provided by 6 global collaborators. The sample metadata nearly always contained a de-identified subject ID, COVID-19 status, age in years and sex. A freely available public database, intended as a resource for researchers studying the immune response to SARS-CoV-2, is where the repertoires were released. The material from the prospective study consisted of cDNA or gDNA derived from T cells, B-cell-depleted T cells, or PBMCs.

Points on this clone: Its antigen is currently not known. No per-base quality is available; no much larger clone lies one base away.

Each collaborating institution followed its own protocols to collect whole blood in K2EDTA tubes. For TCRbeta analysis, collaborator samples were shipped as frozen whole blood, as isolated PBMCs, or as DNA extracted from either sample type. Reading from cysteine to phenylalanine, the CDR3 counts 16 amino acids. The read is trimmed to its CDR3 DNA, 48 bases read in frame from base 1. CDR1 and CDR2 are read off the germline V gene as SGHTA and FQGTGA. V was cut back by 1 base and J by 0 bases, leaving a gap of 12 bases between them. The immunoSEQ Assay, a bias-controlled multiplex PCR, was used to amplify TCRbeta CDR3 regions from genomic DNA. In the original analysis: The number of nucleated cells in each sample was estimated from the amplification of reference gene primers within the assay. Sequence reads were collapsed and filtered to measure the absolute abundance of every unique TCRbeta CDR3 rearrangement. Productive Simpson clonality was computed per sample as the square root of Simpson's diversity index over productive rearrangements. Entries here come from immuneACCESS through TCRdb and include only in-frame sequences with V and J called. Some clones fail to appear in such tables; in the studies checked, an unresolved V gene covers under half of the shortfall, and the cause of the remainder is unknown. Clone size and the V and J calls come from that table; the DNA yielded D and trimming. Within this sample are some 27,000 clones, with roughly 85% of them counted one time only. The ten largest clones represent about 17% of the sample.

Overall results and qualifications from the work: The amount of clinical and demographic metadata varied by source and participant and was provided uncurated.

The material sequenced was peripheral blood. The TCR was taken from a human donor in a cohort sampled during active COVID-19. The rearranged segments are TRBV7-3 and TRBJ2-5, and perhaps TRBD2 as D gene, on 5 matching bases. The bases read TGTGCCAGCAGCTTAAGGGGAGCCGCCTACCAAGAGACCCAGTACTTC. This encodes CASSLRGAAYQETQYF.